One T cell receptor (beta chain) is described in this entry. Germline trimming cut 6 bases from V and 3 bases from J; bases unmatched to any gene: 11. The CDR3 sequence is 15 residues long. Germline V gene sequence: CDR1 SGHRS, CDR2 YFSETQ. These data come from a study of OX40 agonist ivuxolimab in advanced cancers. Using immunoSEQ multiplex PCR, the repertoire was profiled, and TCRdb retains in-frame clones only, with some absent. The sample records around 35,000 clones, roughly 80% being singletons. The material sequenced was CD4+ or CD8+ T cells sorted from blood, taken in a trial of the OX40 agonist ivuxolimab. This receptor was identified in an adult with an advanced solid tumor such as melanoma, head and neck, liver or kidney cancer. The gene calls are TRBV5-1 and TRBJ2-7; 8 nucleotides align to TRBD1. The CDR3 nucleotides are TGCGCCAGCACCGGGGGAAACAGGGGGGTCTACGAGCAGTACTTC. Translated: CASTGGNRGVYEQYF.